Below are 21 T cell receptor beta chains sequenced from a single sample in a study of blood T cell repertoires in COVID-19. Produced via immunoSEQ multiplex PCR; TCRdb's table is partial and in-frame only. The sample has around 200,000 clones, about nine tenths seen once. The material sequenced was PBMCs or T cells enriched from blood (not recorded which). These receptors all stem from a woman aged 25 to 39 who had recovered from COVID-19.

The V and J genes are TRBV2 and TRBJ1-2; D is undetermined. The CDR3 consists of 13 residues. The V gene's germline CDR1 is SNHLY and CDR2 FYNNEI. V was trimmed by 7 bases and J by 0 bases, leaving 9 bases between them. The CDR3 DNA reads as TGTGCCAGCATCTCAGATTCTAACTATGGCTACACCTTC. Amino acids: CASISDSNYGYTF.

The rearrangement uses TRBV2 and TRBJ1-2; TRBD1 agrees at 9 bases. Trimming removed 7 bases from V and 5 bases from J; junction bases left unmatched: 8. This CDR3 contains 14 residues. From germline, CDR1 is SNHLY and CDR2 FYNNEI. The CDR3 loop is CASMNEGTGYGYTF. CDR3 DNA: TGTGCCAGCATGAACGAGGGGACAGGGTATGGCTACACCTTC.

This chain connects TRBV19 to TRBJ2-5; D might be TRBD2 (6 bases). V was shortened by 1 base and J by 5 bases, with 11 bases between the two germline ends. Germline assignment: CDR1 LNHDA and CDR2 SQIVND (reference sequence). This CDR3 spans 14 amino acids. CDR3 residues: CASSIGGDRETQYF. For the CDR3, the DNA is TGTGCCAGTAGTATAGGGGGGGACCGGGAGACCCAGTACTTC.

This chain joins TRBV2 and TRBJ2-7, with D possibly being TRBD1 (5 bases). Germline V gene data show CDR1 as SNHLY and CDR2 as FYNNEI. CDR3 length equals 16 residues. Trimming shortened V by 1 base and J by 5 bases, and 18 bases separated the two germline ends. The CDR3: CASSEGLGQSINEQYF. The CDR3 bases are TGTGCCAGCAGTGAAGGCCTGGGGCAGTCAATCAACGAGCAGTACTTC.

The chain carries TRBV7-8 and TRBJ2-4; 11 bases are shared with TRBD2. The V gene's germline CDR1 is SGHVS and CDR2 FQNEAQ. The V segment lost 5 bases and the J segment 5 bases; nucleotides outside the gene matches: 8. There are 16 residues in the CDR3. This CDR3 is CASSALSGGAENIQYF. CDR3 nucleotides: TGTGCCAGCAGCGCACTTAGCGGGGGGGCCGAAAACATTCAGTACTTC. Combining the CDR3 with reference TRBV7-8 and TRBJ2-4 gives the whole variable domain GAGVSQSPRYKVAKRGQDVALRCDPISGHVSLFWYQQALGQGPEFLTYFQNEAQLDKSGLPSDRFFAERPEGSVSTLKIQRTQQEDSAVYLCASSALSGGAENIQYFGAGTRLSVL.

The rearrangement links TRBV27 to TRBJ1-1, with TRBD1 identical over 8 bases. Germline trimming cut 4 bases from V and 3 bases from J; bases unmatched to any gene: 7. The CDR3 has 15 residues. The V gene's germline CDR1 is MNHEY and CDR2 SMNVEV (reference sequence). In DNA, the CDR3 is TGTGCCAGCAGTTCGACAGGGGATCTGGACACTGAAGCTTTCTTT. Its translation: CASSSTGDLDTEAFF.

V usage is TRBV27 and J usage is TRBJ2-2; 7 positions agree with TRBD2. This CDR3 region has 17 residues. The V segment lost 3 bases and the J segment 3 bases; nucleotides outside the gene matches: 10. Germline-derived CDR1 and CDR2 are MNHEY and SMNVEV (reference sequence). In DNA, the CDR3 is TGTGCCAGCAGTTTTGCGTTGGCTAGCGGATACACCGGGGAGCTGTTTTTT. It translates to CASSFALASGYTGELFF.

V and J are TRBV7-2 and TRBJ1-1; 11 bases match TRBD1. Trimming cost V 1 base and J 6 bases; bases outside gene matches: 4. This CDR3 is built from 15 residues. Germline V gives CDR1 SGHTA, CDR2 FQGNSA. In DNA form, the CDR3 reads TGTGCCAGCAGCTTAGTTGGGACAGGGGGGGCTGAAGCTTTCTTT. Amino acids: CASSLVGTGGAEAFF.

This chain links TRBV29-1 with TRBJ1-1, with 9 bases identical to TRBD1. Trimming cost V 6 bases and J 7 bases; bases outside gene matches: 6. Germline loops: CDR1 SQVTM, CDR2 ANQGSEA. CDR3 length: 12 amino acids. This CDR3 reads CSVLGQGYEAFF. For the CDR3, the DNA is TGCAGCGTCCTTGGACAGGGGTATGAAGCTTTCTTT.

The chain carries TRBV7-9 and TRBJ1-6, with 12 bases identical to TRBD1. V lost 5 bases to trimming and J lost 10 bases; unmatched junction nucleotides: 9. This CDR3 is 16 amino acids long. CDR1 is SEHNR, CDR2 FQNEAQ, per germline (reference sequence). This CDR3 is CASSPGTGGASSPLHF. The DNA for the CDR3 is TGTGCCAGCAGCCCGGGGACAGGGGGCGCGAGCTCACCCCTCCACTTT.

A remark on this clone: This sample includes further DNA sequences coding for the same CDR3. The chain uses TRBV27 and TRBJ1-1, with D possibly being TRBD1 (6 bases). Germline CDR1 reads MNHEY; CDR2 reads SMNVEV (reference sequence). The CDR3 sequence is 14 residues long. V lost 6 bases and J lost 3, with 14 bases in between. CDR3 nucleotides: TGTGCCAGCAGCCCCCCGACAGGAGACACTGAAGCTTTCTTT. This sequence encodes CASSPPTGDTEAFF.

V usage is TRBV6-5 and J usage is TRBJ1-1; D not certain. The germline CDR1 and CDR2 sequences are MNHEY and SVGAGI. This CDR3 is built from 13 residues. With 6 bases removed from V and 0 bases from J, the gap between germline ends came to 8 bases. CDR3 in DNA: TGTGCCAGCAGCCCATCCATGAACACTGAAGCTTTCTTT. Translating gives CASSPSMNTEAFF.

There are a few counts of this clone. J is TRBJ1-6 and V is TRBV4-2, with 7 bases identical to TRBD1. V was pared by 4 bases and J by 9 bases, with 12 bases of the junction left unmatched. CDR3 size: 16 residues. The germline CDR1 and CDR2 sequences are LGHNA and YNFKEQ. CDR3 DNA sequence: TGTGCCAGCAGCCCTTCCCCTGCAGGGGGAATTTCACCCCTCCACTTT. It specifies CASSPSPAGGISPLHF.

The chain carries TRBV7-2 and TRBJ1-2; 7 bases match TRBD1. V was clipped by 8 bases and J by 8 bases; unmatched bases: 20. This CDR3 spans 16 amino acids. Germline lookup yields CDR1 SGHTA and CDR2 FQGNSA. CDR3 nucleotides: TGTGCCAGCGGATACCTACCGCCAGGGGGGAATAGCGGCTACACCTTC. Protein product: CASGYLPPGGNSGYTF. Based on the CDR3 plus reference TRBV7-2 and TRBJ1-2, the full variable domain is GAGVSQSPSNKVTEKGKDVELRCDPISGHTALYWYRQSLGQGLEFLIYFQGNSAPDKSGLPSDRFSAERTGGSVSTLTIQRTQQEDSAVYLCASGYLPPGGNSGYTFGSGTRLTVV.

This clone was seen just once. This chain joins TRBV9 and TRBJ2-3; 9 bases align to TRBD2. Looked up from germline, CDR1 is SGDLS and CDR2 is YYNGEE. The CDR3 runs to 15 residues. V lost 7 bases to trimming and J lost 5 bases; unmatched junction nucleotides: 11. CDR3 loop: CASGSGGQGGDTQYF. The CDR3 DNA reads TGTGCCAGCGGGAGCGGGGGGCAAGGAGGAGATACGCAGTATTTT.

J is TRBJ1-2 and V is TRBV24-1, with no clear D. Looked up from germline, CDR1 is KGHDR and CDR2 is SFDVKD. Between the trimmed V and J ends, which lost 3 bases and 7 bases, there was a span of 17 bases. The CDR3 extends over 15 amino acids. CDR3 in amino acids: CATSDSSTESGGYTF. The CDR3 nucleotides are TGTGCCACCAGTGATAGTTCGACTGAATCGGGTGGCTACACCTTC.

The rearrangement links TRBV6-5 to TRBJ2-5; 8 nucleotides align to TRBD2. The germline CDR1 and CDR2 sequences are MNHEY and SVGAGI. Trimming cost V 5 bases and J 1 base; bases outside gene matches: 6. The CDR3 extends over 15 amino acids. CDR3 coding DNA: TGTGCCAGCAGTACCACCGCGGGGGGCCAAGAGACCCAGTACTTC. Its translation: CASSTTAGGQETQYF.

J is TRBJ1-1 and V is TRBV4-3, with no clear D. The CDR3 spans 16 residues. Germline V gene lookup returns CDR1 LGHNA and CDR2 YSLEER. V dropped 0 bases and J dropped 2 bases, with 13 bases sitting between them. This chain's CDR3 is CASSQDHYGDNTEAFF. In DNA form, the CDR3 reads TGCGCCAGCAGCCAAGATCACTACGGCGATAACACTGAAGCTTTCTTT.

This clone has a single count. This chain uses TRBV18 with TRBJ2-1; D is undetermined. Germline lookup yields CDR1 KGHSH and CDR2 LQKENI. With 2 bases removed from V and 5 bases from J, the gap between germline ends came to 7 bases. The CDR3 is 13 amino acids. In nucleotides, the CDR3 is TGTGCCAGCTCACCAGTACAGCACAATGAGCAGTTCTTC. As protein: CASSPVQHNEQFF. Drawing the rest from reference TRBV18 and TRBJ2-1, the complete variable domain is NAGVMQNPRHLVRRRGQEARLRCSPMKGHSHVYWYRQLPEEGLKFMVYLQKENIIDESGMPKERFSAEFPKEGPSILRIQQVVRGDSAAYFCASSPVQHNEQFFGPGTRLTVL.

This chain connects TRBV12-3 or TRBV12-4 to TRBJ1-1; D not certain. The CDR3 totals 12 residues. V was clipped by 5 bases and J by 1 base, with 5 bases between them. This CDR3 is CASSPQNTEAFF. The CDR3 bases are TGTGCCAGCAGTCCCCAGAACACTGAAGCTTTCTTT.

V and J are TRBV7-3 and TRBJ2-3, with a weak D call TRBD2 (7 bases). Trimming stripped 1 base from V and 4 bases from J, with 12 bases between. The CDR3 extends over 15 amino acids. In germline, CDR1 is SGHTA, CDR2 FQGTGA. The CDR3 coding sequence is TGTGCCAGCAGCTTAAATGGGGGGGCCCCAGATACGCAGTATTTT. Protein: CASSLNGGAPDTQYF. Complete variable domain (other parts from reference TRBV7-3 and TRBJ2-3): GAGVSQTPSNKVTEKGKYVELRCDPISGHTALYWYRQSLGQGPEFLIYFQGTGAADDSGLPNDRFFAVRPEGSVSTLKIQRTERGDSAVYLCASSLNGGAPDTQYFGPGTRLTVL.